These 28 T cell receptor beta chains originate from one sample sequenced in a study of cytomegalovirus exposure and HLA in healthy donors. Primers for the PCR totalled 60 Vbeta and 13 Jbeta. Data came from immunoSEQ multiplex PCR; TCRdb stores just in-frame clones and leaves some out. The sample holds under 110,000 clones, 70% to 80% seen once. Sequencing used PBMCs. These receptors were obtained from a man between 60 and 70 years old in good health and CMV-seronegative.

The rearrangement joins TRBV9 to TRBJ2-1, with 12 bases that match TRBD2. Per germline, CDR1 SGDLS and CDR2 YYNGEE. The CDR3 has 17 amino acids. V shed 3 bases and J 7 bases; nucleotides not matched to a gene: 11. This chain's CDR3 is CASSAASGGARWNEQFF. In nucleotides, the CDR3 is TGTGCCAGCAGCGCGGCTAGCGGGGGGGCCAGGTGGAATGAGCAGTTCTTC. The full variable domain, in which reference TRBV9 and TRBJ2-1 provide the parts outside the CDR3, is DSGVTQTPKHLITATGQRVTLRCSPRSGDLSVYWYQQSLDQGLQFLIQYYNGEERAKGNILERFSAQQFPDLHSELNLSSLELGDSALYFCASSAASGGARWNEQFFGPGTRLTVL.

The V and J genes are TRBV27 and TRBJ1-2; no reliable D call. The CDR3 is 10 residues long. Germline V CDR1 and CDR2: MNHEY, SMNVEV (reference sequence). V lost 7 bases to trimming and J lost 7 bases, with 7 bases between them. The CDR3 region has the DNA TGTGCCAGCAACCGGTGTGGCTACACCTTC. This sequence encodes CASNRCGYTF.

J is TRBJ1-2 and V is TRBV2; no clear D. This CDR3 spans 11 amino acids. Between the trimmed V and J ends, which lost 4 bases and 6 bases, there was a span of 6 bases. Germline V gives CDR1 SNHLY, CDR2 FYNNEI. CDR3 sequence: CASSGPNGYTF. In DNA form, the CDR3 reads TGTGCCAGCAGTGGCCCTAATGGCTACACCTTC.

The chain joins TRBV5-1 to TRBJ1-6, with 7 bases lining up with TRBD1. This CDR3 comprises 15 residues. Germline values: CDR1 SGHRS, CDR2 YFSETQ. V lost 0 bases, J lost 6 bases, and 3 bases stayed unmatched. The CDR3 here is CASSLDGQVNSPLHF. For the CDR3, the DNA is TGCGCCAGCAGCTTGGATGGACAGGTTAATTCACCCCTCCACTTT.

The rearrangement uses TRBV10-3 and TRBJ2-3; tentative D call: TRBD1 (5 bases). CDR3 length equals 11 residues. CDR1 is ENHRY and CDR2 is SYGVKD in the germline V gene. Trimming left V 6 bases short and J 6 bases short, with 7 bases between. CDR3 amino acids: CAIRKGDTQYF. CDR3 coding DNA: TGTGCCATCAGGAAGGGGGATACGCAGTATTTT.

The chain has TRBV4-2 and TRBJ2-1; D ambiguous. The V end lost 1 base, the J end lost 8 bases, and 12 bases lay between the germline ends. Germline CDR1 LGHNA, CDR2 YNFKEQ. The CDR3 runs 14 residues. The CDR3 sequence: CASSQGASVHEQFF. The CDR3 bases are TGTGCCAGCAGCCAAGGGGCTTCTGTCCATGAGCAGTTCTTC.

The rearrangement links TRBV19 to TRBJ2-2; 9 bases are shared with TRBD2. The germline gives CDR1 LNHDA, CDR2 SQIVND (reference sequence). CDR3 length equals 17 residues. After removal of 3 bases from V and 3 bases from J, the junction contained 8 bases not matched to a gene. CDR3 loop: CASSIIGSGGYTGELFF. The CDR3 DNA follows: TGTGCCAGTAGTATTATCGGCAGCGGGGGGTACACCGGGGAGCTGTTTTTT.

The chain joins TRBV10-3 to TRBJ2-7; TRBD2 agrees at 9 bases. CDR1 is ENHRY and CDR2 is SYGVKD in the germline V gene. Germline trimming cut 5 bases from V and 2 bases from J; bases unmatched to any gene: 7. The CDR3 consists of 15 residues. The CDR3 protein is CAISSPASGAYEQYF. In DNA form, the CDR3 reads TGTGCCATCAGTTCACCGGCTAGCGGGGCCTACGAGCAGTACTTC.

This chain uses TRBV6-1 with TRBJ2-1, with 9 bases lining up with TRBD2. Germline V CDR1 and CDR2: MNHNS, SASEGT. CDR3 size: 15 residues. J gave up 7 bases and V 2 bases, and 6 bases lay outside the gene matches. CDR3 bases: TGTGCCAGCAGTGAATTTAGCGGGGGATGGAATGAGCAGTTCTTC. Translation gives CASSEFSGGWNEQFF.

The V call is TRBV28, the J call TRBJ2-5; D may be TRBD2 (5 bases). With 3 bases removed from V and 0 bases from J, the gap between germline ends came to 14 bases. Germline CDR1 is MDHEN and CDR2 is SYDVKM. The CDR3 contains 16 residues. The CDR3 here is CASSFLTSGYQETQYF. CDR3 in DNA: TGTGCCAGCAGTTTTCTCACTAGTGGGTACCAAGAGACCCAGTACTTC.

This rearrangement joins TRBV4-2 to TRBJ2-7; 9 nucleotides align to TRBD1. The CDR3 spans 15 residues. The V gene's germline CDR1 is LGHNA and CDR2 YNFKEQ. The V and J ends lost 1 base and 5 bases, in that order; junction bases with no gene match: 6. The CDR3 spells CASSQAGTGLDEQYF. CDR3 bases: TGTGCCAGCAGCCAAGCCGGGACAGGGTTAGACGAGCAGTACTTC.

The genes are TRBV29-1 and TRBJ1-5; D perhaps matches TRBD1 (5 bases). Germline CDR1 reads SQVTM; CDR2 reads ANQGSEA. Trimming took off 4 bases at V and 3 bases at J, with 13 bases between the two ends. The CDR3 sequence is 14 residues long. The CDR3 coding sequence is TGCAGCGTTGCGTACGACAGACCCAATCAGCCCCAGCATTTT. It is translated as CSVAYDRPNQPQHF.

The chain joins TRBV5-1 to TRBJ2-3; D is unclear. CDR1 and CDR2 from the germline V gene are SGHRS and YFSETQ. Trimming took 3 bases from V and 0 from J, leaving 8 bases between them. This CDR3 region has 14 residues. The CDR3 DNA follows: TGCGCCAGCAGCTCGACGGAGAGCACAGATACGCAGTATTTT. Amino acids: CASSSTESTDTQYF.

The J gene is TRBJ1-1, the V gene TRBV11-2, with 7 bases fitting TRBD1. The V segment lost 5 bases and the J segment 3 bases; nucleotides outside the gene matches: 3. Germline V gene data show CDR1 as SGHAT and CDR2 as FQNNGV. The CDR3 runs 13 residues. DNA of the CDR3: TGTGCCAGCAGCCGAGACAGGGACACTGAAGCTTTCTTT. It translates to CASSRDRDTEAFF.

With regard to this clone: At the DNA level, this CDR3 is encoded by other sequences in the same sample as well. The V call is TRBV29-1, the J call TRBJ2-2; D ambiguous. CDR3 length: 12 amino acids. Trimming stripped 7 bases from V and 1 base from J, with 7 bases between. CDR1 and CDR2 (germline): SQVTM, ANQGSEA. CDR3 sequence reads: CSARLNTGELFF. The CDR3 region has the DNA TGCAGCGCTAGACTGAACACCGGGGAGCTGTTTTTT.

V usage is TRBV7-2 and J usage is TRBJ1-6; D remains unclear. Per the germline V gene, CDR1 is SGHTA and CDR2 is FQGNSA. CDR3 length: 17 amino acids. V gave up 1 base and J gave up 0 bases, with 10 bases separating them. This chain's CDR3 is CASSLDSSRSYNSPLHF. DNA of the CDR3: TGTGCCAGCAGCTTAGACTCCTCTCGCTCCTATAATTCACCCCTCCACTTT.

CDR3 protein: CASSSGVRSYNEQFF. For the CDR3, the DNA is TGTGCCAGCAGCTCGGGGGTGCGCTCCTACAATGAGCAGTTCTTC. The rearrangement joins TRBV5-8 to TRBJ2-1; D may be TRBD2 (6 bases). The germline V gene has CDR1 SGHTS and CDR2 YDEGEE. The germline V and J ends were trimmed by 3 bases and 0 bases, with 10 bases remaining between them. The CDR3 is made up of 15 amino acids.

This clone was seen a single time. The gene calls are TRBV7-3 and TRBJ2-3; TRBD1 is a possible D gene (5 bases). The V gene's germline CDR1 is SGHTA and CDR2 FQGTGA. This CDR3 has 13 amino acids. Trimming left V 4 bases short and J 4 bases short, with 9 bases between. The CDR3 loop reads CASSSRGSDTQYF. For the CDR3, the DNA is TGTGCCAGCAGCTCAAGGGGATCAGATACGCAGTATTTT.

V usage is TRBV4-1 and J usage is TRBJ2-5; 9 bases are a match to TRBD2. Germline CDR1 and CDR2: MGHRA and YSYEKL. Germline trimming cut 0 bases from V and 5 bases from J; bases unmatched to any gene: 10. The CDR3 length is 17 residues. The CDR3 sequence: CASSQDGAGGPRETQYF. CDR3 nucleotide sequence: TGCGCCAGCAGCCAAGATGGGGCGGGGGGGCCGAGGGAGACCCAGTACTTC.

The V gene is TRBV28, the J gene TRBJ2-3; D unresolved. The germline V gene has CDR1 MDHEN and CDR2 SYDVKM. The ends were cut back, 5 bases at V and 2 bases at J, with 14 bases in the middle. This CDR3 has 15 residues. CDR3 sequence: CASSKLRLDTDTQYF. CDR3 bases: TGTGCCAGCAGTAAACTGAGACTCGACACAGATACGCAGTATTTT. Filled out from reference TRBV28 and TRBJ2-3, the complete variable domain reads DVKVTQSSRYLVKRTGEKVFLECVQDMDHENMFWYRQDPGLGLRLIYFSYDVKMKEKGDIPEGYSVSREKKERFSLILESASTNQTSMYLCASSKLRLDTDTQYFGPGTRLTVL.

The rearrangement joins TRBV7-9 to TRBJ1-6; D ambiguous. The germline V and J ends were trimmed by 0 bases and 9 bases, with 12 bases remaining between them. This CDR3 has 15 residues. Germline V lookup: CDR1 SEHNR, CDR2 FQNEAQ (reference sequence). CDR3 coding DNA: TGTGCCAGCAGCTTAGCTGGTAGGAGTGGTTCACCCCTCCACTTT. Translation gives CASSLAGRSGSPLHF.

The V gene is TRBV4-3, the J gene TRBJ1-2; no definite D call. Trimming pared 4 bases from V and 0 bases from J, leaving 12 bases between. In germline, CDR1 is LGHNA, CDR2 YSLEER. The CDR3 loop spans 15 amino acids. The CDR3 DNA reads TGCGCCAGCAGCCGAGACCTACTTTCTAACTATGGCTACACCTTC. It translates to CASSRDLLSNYGYTF.

This rearrangement joins TRBV5-4 to TRBJ2-6; a possible D gene is TRBD1 (6 bases). This CDR3 has 16 amino acids. Per germline, CDR1 SGHNT and CDR2 YYREEE (reference sequence). Trimming took 2 bases from V and 1 from J, leaving 10 bases between them. The CDR3 spells CASSLQQGSGANVLTF. In DNA, the CDR3 is TGTGCCAGCAGCTTACAACAGGGTTCTGGGGCCAACGTCCTGACTTTC. The full variable domain, in which reference TRBV5-4 and TRBJ2-6 provide the parts outside the CDR3, is ETGVTQSPTHLIKTRGQQVTLRCSSQSGHNTVSWYQQALGQGPQFIFQYYREEENGRGNFPPRFSGLQFPNYSSELNVNALELDDSALYLCASSLQQGSGANVLTFGAGSRLTVL.

This chain uses TRBV5-8 with TRBJ1-1; D not certain. Trimming pared 3 bases from V and 2 bases from J, leaving 17 bases between. The CDR3 sequence is 16 residues long. The V gene's germline CDR1 is SGHTS and CDR2 YDEGEE. The CDR3 bases are TGTGCCAGCAGCTCACTCCGGGGAGTGACAAACACTGAAGCTTTCTTT. It specifies CASSSLRGVTNTEAFF.

There are a few counts of this clone. This sequence joins TRBV5-8 and TRBJ2-3, with 8 positions matching TRBD2. This CDR3 region has 17 residues. The V gene's germline CDR1 is SGHTS and CDR2 YDEGEE. J lost 1 base, V lost 2 bases, and 9 bases had no gene match. The CDR3 DNA follows: TGTGCCAGCAGCTTAGTCGGGGGGGCCGGGGGCACAGATACGCAGTATTTT. Its protein product is CASSLVGGAGGTDTQYF. The variable domain in full, with the rest retrieved from reference TRBV5-8 and TRBJ2-3, is EAGVTQSPTHLIKTRGQQATLRCSPISGHTSVYWYQQALGLGLQFLLWYDEGEERNRGNFPPRFSGRQFPNYSSELNVNALELEDSALYLCASSLVGGAGGTDTQYFGPGTRLTVL.

V and J are TRBV10-1 and TRBJ1-2; D is unresolved. The CDR3 extends over 15 amino acids. Looked up from germline, CDR1 is WNHNN and CDR2 is SYGVQD (reference sequence). Trimming took 0 bases from V and 4 from J, leaving 12 bases between them. CDR3 in amino acids: CASSESSERAYGYTF. The DNA for the CDR3 is TGCGCCAGCAGTGAGTCGAGTGAGAGGGCCTATGGCTACACCTTC.

V gene TRBV4-1 combines with J gene TRBJ1-5; a weak D match, TRBD1 (5 bases). Trimming took 4 bases from V and 6 from J, leaving 16 bases between them. This CDR3 has 15 residues. CDR1 is MGHRA and CDR2 is YSYEKL in the germline V gene. CDR3 sequence (DNA): TGCGCCAGCAGCCGAGGTTTGGGGGAGGCTCAGCCCCAGCATTTT. Its translation is CASSRGLGEAQPQHF.

The J gene is TRBJ2-5, the V gene TRBV5-1; 9 bases are a match to TRBD1. V gave up 4 bases and J gave up 4 bases; unmatched junction bases: 2. Germline lookup yields CDR1 SGHRS and CDR2 YFSETQ. The CDR3 extends over 13 amino acids. The CDR3 DNA reads as TGCGCCAGCAGCATGGGACAGGGAGAGACCCAGTACTTC. Protein: CASSMGQGETQYF.